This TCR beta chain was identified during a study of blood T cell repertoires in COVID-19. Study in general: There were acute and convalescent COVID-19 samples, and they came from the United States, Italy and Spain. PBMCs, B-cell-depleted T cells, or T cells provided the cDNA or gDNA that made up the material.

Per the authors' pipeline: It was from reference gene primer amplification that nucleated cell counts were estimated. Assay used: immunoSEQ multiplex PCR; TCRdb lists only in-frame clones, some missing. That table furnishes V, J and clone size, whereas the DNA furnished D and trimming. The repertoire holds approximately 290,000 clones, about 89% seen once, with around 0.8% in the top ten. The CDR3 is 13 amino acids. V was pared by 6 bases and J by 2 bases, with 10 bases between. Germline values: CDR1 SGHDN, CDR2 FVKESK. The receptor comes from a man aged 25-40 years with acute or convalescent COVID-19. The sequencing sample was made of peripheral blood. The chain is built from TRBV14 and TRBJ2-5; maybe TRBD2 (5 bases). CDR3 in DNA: TGTGCCAGCAGGGAGCGGAAGCAAGAGACCCAGTACTTC. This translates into CASRERKQETQYF.